This TCR beta chain originates from a study of blood T cell repertoires in COVID-19. Study-level information: Both acute and convalescent COVID-19 samples were obtained from the United States, Italy and Spain. PBMCs, B-cell-depleted T cells, or T cells were the source of the cDNA or gDNA that made up the material.

Authors' data handling: Amplification from reference gene primers served as the basis for estimated nucleated cell counts. Profiled with immunoSEQ multiplex PCR; TCRdb holds only in-frame clones, not every one. V, J and clone size are taken as reported in that table, and D and trimming were inferred from the DNA itself. Among over 90,000 clones listed, more than 85% were seen once. J gave up 0 bases and V 6 bases, and 6 bases lay outside the gene matches. Germline V CDR1 and CDR2: SGHRS, YFSETQ. The CDR3 contains 14 residues. This chain uses TRBV5-1 with TRBJ2-7; TRBD2 aligns across 7 bases. The sample comprised peripheral blood. The clonotype comes from a man between 18 and 35 years old with acute or convalescent COVID-19. Written as DNA, the CDR3 is TGCGCCAGCACAACCGGGACTACCTCCTACGAGCAGTACTTC. It specifies CASTTGTTSYEQYF.